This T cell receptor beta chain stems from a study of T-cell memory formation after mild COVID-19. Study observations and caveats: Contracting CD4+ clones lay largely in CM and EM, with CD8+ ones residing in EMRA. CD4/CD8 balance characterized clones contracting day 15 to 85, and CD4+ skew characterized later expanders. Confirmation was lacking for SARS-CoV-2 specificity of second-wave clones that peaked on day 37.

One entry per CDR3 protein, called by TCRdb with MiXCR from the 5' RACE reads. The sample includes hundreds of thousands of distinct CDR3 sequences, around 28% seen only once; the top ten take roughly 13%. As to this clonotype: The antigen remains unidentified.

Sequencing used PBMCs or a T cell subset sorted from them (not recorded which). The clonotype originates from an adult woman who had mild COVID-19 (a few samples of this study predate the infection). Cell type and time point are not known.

CDR3 in amino acids: CASSLADRYGYTF. CDR3 coding DNA: TGTGCCAGCAGTTTAGCGGATCGCTATGGCTACACCTTC. V usage is TRBV12-3 or TRBV12-4 and J usage is TRBJ1-2; no clear D gene. The CDR3 runs to 13 residues. The V gene lost 0 bases and the J gene lost 4 bases, with 6 bases spanning the gap.